A selection of T cell receptor beta chains follows, all from one sample in a study of cytomegalovirus exposure and HLA in healthy donors. Sequencing was performed with immunoSEQ multiplex PCR; in TCRdb, only in-frame clones are kept and a portion is missing. Among some 130,000 clones listed, 76% were seen once. The source material was PBMCs. The receptors were gathered from a middle-aged man in good health and CMV-seronegative. Both conserved end residues are part of each CDR3. A D gene is named only where the DNA matches it firmly. Not every row has a clone size; where given, it reads once, few, many or a size class.

few,TRBJ1-1,.,TRBV11-3,CASSQWGEMNTEAFF,TGTGCCAGCAGCCAATGGGGGGAAATGAACACTGAAGCTTTCTTT
few,TRBJ2-6,.,TRBV30,CAWSPPGVSGANVLTF,TGTGCCTGGAGTCCCCCCGGGGTCTCTGGGGCCAACGTCCTGACTTTC
.,TRBJ1-1,TRBD1,TRBV10-3,CAIMTDRGSTEAFF,TGTGCCATCATGACCGACAGGGGATCGACTGAAGCTTTCTTT
.,TRBJ2-3,.,TRBV19,CASSIAADTQYF,TGTGCCAGTAGTATAGCCGCAGATACGCAGTATTTT
.,TRBJ1-4,.,TRBV19,CASSISNEKLFF,TGTGCCAGTAGTATCAGTAATGAAAAACTGTTTTTT
.,TRBJ2-5,.,TRBV9,CASSSNEGWYQETQYF,TGTGCCAGCAGCTCAAACGAGGGTTGGTACCAAGAGACCCAGTACTTC
.,TRBJ2-2,.,TRBV7-9,CASSLGDTGELFF,TGTGCCAGCAGCTTGGGCGACACCGGGGAGCTGTTTTTT
.,TRBJ2-1,TRBD2,TRBV4-2,CASSQRTSGEQFF,TGTGCCAGCAGCCAACGTACTAGCGGGGAGCAGTTCTTC
.,TRBJ2-3,TRBD1,TRBV29-1,CSASGDRGFTDTQYF,TGCAGTGCATCAGGGGACAGGGGGTTTACAGATACGCAGTATTTT
.,TRBJ1-3,.,TRBV5-4,CASSWGRGPGNTIYF,TGTGCCAGCAGCTGGGGTCGAGGGCCAGGAAACACCATATATTTT
once,TRBJ2-3,TRBD2,TRBV6-1,CASSERGWRERSTDTQYF,TGTGCCAGCAGTGAGAGAGGGTGGCGGGAGCGAAGCACAGATACGCAGTATTTT
.,TRBJ2-7,TRBD1,TRBV27,CASSLTGTGGDEQYF,TGTGCCAGCAGTTTAACCGGGACAGGGGGGGACGAGCAGTACTTC
.,TRBJ1-1,TRBD1,TRBV28,CASSLPQGYTEAFF,TGTGCCAGCAGTTTACCACAGGGGTACACTGAAGCTTTCTTT
.,TRBJ1-2,.,TRBV30,CAWTGTLRQLYGYTF,TGTGCCTGGACTGGAACCCTCCGACAGCTCTATGGCTACACCTTC
few,TRBJ1-2,TRBD1,TRBV29-1,CSCRGTGGGSGDGYTF,TGCAGCTGCCGCGGGACAGGGGGAGGGTCAGGAGATGGCTACACCTTC
.,TRBJ2-2,.,TRBV4-1,CASSRMPRGADTGELFF,TGCGCCAGCAGCCGCATGCCCAGGGGGGCGGACACCGGGGAGCTGTTTTTT
.,TRBJ2-5,.,TRBV7-9,CASSPIVGGRGSQETQYF,TGTGCCAGCAGCCCGATCGTCGGGGGTCGGGGGAGTCAAGAGACCCAGTACTTC
once,TRBJ2-1,TRBD2,TRBV5-1,CASSLEASGSNEQFF,TGCGCCAGCAGCTTGGAGGCTAGCGGGAGCAATGAGCAGTTCTTC
.,TRBJ2-1,.,TRBV19,CASTATPSDEQFF,TGTGCCAGTACCGCGACTCCGTCGGATGAGCAGTTCTTC
.,TRBJ2-2,.,TRBV21-1,CASSAGPGGCTGELFF,TGTGCCAGCAGCGCGGGGCCAGGGGGATGTACCGGGGAGCTGTTTTTT